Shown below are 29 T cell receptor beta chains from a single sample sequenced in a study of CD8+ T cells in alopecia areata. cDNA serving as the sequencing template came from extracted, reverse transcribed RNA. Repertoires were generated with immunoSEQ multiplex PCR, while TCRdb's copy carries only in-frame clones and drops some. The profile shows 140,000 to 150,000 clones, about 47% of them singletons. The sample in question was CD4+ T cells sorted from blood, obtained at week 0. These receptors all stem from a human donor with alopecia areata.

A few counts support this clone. The CDR3 sequence is CASSLDALDEKLFF. CDR3 DNA sequence: TGCGCCAGCAGCTTGGATGCCCTGGATGAAAAACTGTTTTTT. This chain links TRBV5-1 with TRBJ1-4; D remains unclear. Trimming pared 0 bases from V and 6 bases from J, leaving 9 bases between. This CDR3 comprises 14 residues. Per the germline V gene, CDR1 is SGHRS and CDR2 is YFSETQ. Combining the CDR3 with reference TRBV5-1 and TRBJ1-4 gives the whole variable domain KAGVTQTPRYLIKTRGQQVTLSCSPISGHRSVSWYQQTPGQGLQFLFEYFSETQRNKGNFPGRFSGRQFSNSRSEMNVSTLELGDSALYLCASSLDALDEKLFFGSGTQLSVL.

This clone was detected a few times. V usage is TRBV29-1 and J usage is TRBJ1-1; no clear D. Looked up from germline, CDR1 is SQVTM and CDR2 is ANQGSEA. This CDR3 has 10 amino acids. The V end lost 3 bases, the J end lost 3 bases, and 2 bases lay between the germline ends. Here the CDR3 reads CSVEDTEAFF. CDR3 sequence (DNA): TGCAGCGTTGAGGACACTGAAGCTTTCTTT.

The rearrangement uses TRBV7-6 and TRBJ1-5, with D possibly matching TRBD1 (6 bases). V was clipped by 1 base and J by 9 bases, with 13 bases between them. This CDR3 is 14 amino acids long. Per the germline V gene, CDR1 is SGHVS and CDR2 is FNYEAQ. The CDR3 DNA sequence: TGTGCCAGCAGCTTAGGCAGGGGTTCGGGGCCCCAGCATTTT. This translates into CASSLGRGSGPQHF.

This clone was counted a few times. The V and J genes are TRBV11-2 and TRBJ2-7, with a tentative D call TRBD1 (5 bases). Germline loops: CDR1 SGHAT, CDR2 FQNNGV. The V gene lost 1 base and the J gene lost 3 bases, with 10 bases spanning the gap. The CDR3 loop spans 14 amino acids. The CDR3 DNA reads TGTGCCAGCAGCTTAGGACCAGGGCTCTACGAGCAGTACTTC. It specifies CASSLGPGLYEQYF. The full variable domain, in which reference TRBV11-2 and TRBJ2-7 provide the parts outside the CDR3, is EAGVAQSPRYKIIEKRQSVAFWCNPISGHATLYWYQQILGQGPKLLIQFQNNGVVDDSQLPKDRFSAERLKGVDSTLKIQPAKLEDSAVYLCASSLGPGLYEQYFGPGTRLTVT.

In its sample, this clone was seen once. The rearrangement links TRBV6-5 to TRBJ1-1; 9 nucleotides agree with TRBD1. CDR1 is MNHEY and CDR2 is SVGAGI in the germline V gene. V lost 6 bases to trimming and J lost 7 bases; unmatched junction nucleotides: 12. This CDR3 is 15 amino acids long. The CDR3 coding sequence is TGTGCCAGCAGAGTGGCCGGGACAGGGTTCAGTGAAGCTTTCTTT. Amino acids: CASRVAGTGFSEAFF.

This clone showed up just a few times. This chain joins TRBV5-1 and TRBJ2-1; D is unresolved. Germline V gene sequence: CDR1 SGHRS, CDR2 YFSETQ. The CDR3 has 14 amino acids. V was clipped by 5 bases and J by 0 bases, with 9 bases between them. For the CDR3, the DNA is TGCGCCAGCAGTGGTAGTAGCTCCTACAATGAGCAGTTCTTC. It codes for CASSGSSSYNEQFF.

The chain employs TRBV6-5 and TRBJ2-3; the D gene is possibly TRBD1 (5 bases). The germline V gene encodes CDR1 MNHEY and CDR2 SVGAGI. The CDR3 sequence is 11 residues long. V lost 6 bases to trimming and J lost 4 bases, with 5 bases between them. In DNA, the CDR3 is TGTGCCAGCAGAGGGGCAGATACGCAGTATTTT. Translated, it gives CASRGADTQYF.

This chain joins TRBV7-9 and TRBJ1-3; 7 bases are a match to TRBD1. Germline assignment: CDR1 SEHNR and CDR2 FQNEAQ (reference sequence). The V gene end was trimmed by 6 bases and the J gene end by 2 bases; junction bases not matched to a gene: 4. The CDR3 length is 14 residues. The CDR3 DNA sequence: TGTGCCAGCAGTACGGGGACAGCTGGAAACACCATATATTTT. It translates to CASSTGTAGNTIYF. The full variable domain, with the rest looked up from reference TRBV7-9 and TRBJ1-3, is DTGVSQNPRHKITKRGQNVTFRCDPISEHNRLYWYRQTLGQGPEFLTYFQNEAQLEKSRLLSDRFSAERPKGSFSTLEIQRTEQGDSAMYLCASSTGTAGNTIYFGEGSWLTVV.

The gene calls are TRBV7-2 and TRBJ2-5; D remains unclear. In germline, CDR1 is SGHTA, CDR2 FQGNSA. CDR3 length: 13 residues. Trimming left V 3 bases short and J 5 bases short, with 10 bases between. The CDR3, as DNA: TGTGCCAGCAGCTTGCGCGTAACCGAGACCCAGTACTTC. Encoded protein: CASSLRVTETQYF.

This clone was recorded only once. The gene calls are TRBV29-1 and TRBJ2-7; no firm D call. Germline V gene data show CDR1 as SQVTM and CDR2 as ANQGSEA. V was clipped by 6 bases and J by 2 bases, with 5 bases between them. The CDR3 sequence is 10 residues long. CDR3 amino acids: CSVTTYEQYF. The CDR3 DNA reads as TGCAGCGTCACGACCTACGAGCAGTACTTC.

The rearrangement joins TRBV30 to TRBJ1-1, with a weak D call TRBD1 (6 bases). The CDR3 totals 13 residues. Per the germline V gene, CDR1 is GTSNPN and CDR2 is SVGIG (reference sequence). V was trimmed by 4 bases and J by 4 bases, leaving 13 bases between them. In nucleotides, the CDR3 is TGTGCCTGGACCCGACAGGCGAGCACTGAAGCTTTCTTT. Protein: CAWTRQASTEAFF. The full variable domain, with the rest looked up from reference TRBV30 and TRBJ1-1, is SQTIHQWPATLVQPVGSPLSLECTVEGTSNPNLYWYRQAAGRGLQLLFYSVGIGQISSEVPQNLSASRPQDRQFILSSKKLLLSDSGFYLCAWTRQASTEAFFGQGTRLTVV.

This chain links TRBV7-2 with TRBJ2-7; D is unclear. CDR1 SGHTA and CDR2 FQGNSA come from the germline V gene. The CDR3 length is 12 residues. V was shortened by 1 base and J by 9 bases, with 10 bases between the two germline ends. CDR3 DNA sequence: TGTGCCAGCAGCTTAGGTCCCGGTAGGCAGTACTTC. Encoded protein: CASSLGPGRQYF. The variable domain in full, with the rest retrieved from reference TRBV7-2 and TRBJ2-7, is GAGVSQSPSNKVTEKGKDVELRCDPISGHTALYWYRQSLGQGLEFLIYFQGNSAPDKSGLPSDRFSAERTGGSVSTLTIQRTQQEDSAVYLCASSLGPGRQYFGPGTRLTVT.

CDR3 amino acids: CASSVAGGGYTF. In nucleotides, the CDR3 is TGTGCCAGCAGCGTAGCAGGGGGTGGCTACACCTTC. The V and J genes are TRBV9 and TRBJ1-2; 7 bases align to TRBD1. The CDR3 contains 12 residues. The junction had 0 bases not matched to a gene; V was cut back by 0 bases and J by 7 bases. In germline, CDR1 is SGDLS, CDR2 YYNGEE.

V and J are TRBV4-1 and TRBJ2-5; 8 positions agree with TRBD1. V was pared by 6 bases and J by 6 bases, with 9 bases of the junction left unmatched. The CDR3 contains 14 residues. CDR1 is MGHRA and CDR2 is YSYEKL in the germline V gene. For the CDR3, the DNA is TGCGCCAGCAGACCAGGGACAGGCTGGCAGACCCAGTACTTC. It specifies CASRPGTGWQTQYF.

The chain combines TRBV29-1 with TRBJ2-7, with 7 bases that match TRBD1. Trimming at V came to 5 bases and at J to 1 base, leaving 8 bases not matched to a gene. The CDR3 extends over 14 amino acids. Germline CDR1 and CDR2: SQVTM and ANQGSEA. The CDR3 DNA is TGCAGCGTTCTTCCGGGACAGCCGTCCTACGAGCAGTACTTC. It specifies CSVLPGQPSYEQYF.

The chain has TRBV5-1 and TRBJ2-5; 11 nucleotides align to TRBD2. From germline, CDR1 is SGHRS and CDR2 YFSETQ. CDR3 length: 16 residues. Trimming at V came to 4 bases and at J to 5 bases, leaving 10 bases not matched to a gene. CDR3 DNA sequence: TGCGCCAGCAGCCTCAGACTAGCGGGATTAGGGGAGACCCAGTACTTC. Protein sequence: CASSLRLAGLGETQYF.

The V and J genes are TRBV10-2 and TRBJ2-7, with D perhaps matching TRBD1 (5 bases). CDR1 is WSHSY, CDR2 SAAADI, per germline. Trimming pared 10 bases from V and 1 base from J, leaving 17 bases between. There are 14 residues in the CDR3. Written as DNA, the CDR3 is TGCGCCACCACAGGTACTCAACAATCCTACGAGCAGTACTTC. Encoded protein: CATTGTQQSYEQYF.

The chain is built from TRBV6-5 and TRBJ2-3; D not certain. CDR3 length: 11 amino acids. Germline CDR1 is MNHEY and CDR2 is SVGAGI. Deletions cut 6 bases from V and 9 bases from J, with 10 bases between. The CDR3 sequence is CASRSMGTQYF. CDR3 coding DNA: TGTGCCAGCAGGTCCATGGGGACGCAGTATTTT.

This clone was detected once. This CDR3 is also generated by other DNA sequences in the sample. Here the CDR3 DNA reads TGCAGCGTTGAAGACAGAGCCTACGAGCAGTACTTC. Translation gives CSVEDRAYEQYF. This sequence joins TRBV29-1 and TRBJ2-7, with D unresolved. The CDR3 runs 12 residues. Looked up from germline, CDR1 is SQVTM and CDR2 is ANQGSEA. V lost 0 bases to trimming and J lost 2 bases, with 5 bases between them.

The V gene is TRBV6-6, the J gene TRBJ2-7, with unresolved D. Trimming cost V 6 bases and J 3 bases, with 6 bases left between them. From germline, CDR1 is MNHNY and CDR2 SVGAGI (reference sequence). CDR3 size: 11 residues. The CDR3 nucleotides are TGTGCCAGCAGCTGGTTCTACGAGCAGTACTTC. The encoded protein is CASSWFYEQYF.

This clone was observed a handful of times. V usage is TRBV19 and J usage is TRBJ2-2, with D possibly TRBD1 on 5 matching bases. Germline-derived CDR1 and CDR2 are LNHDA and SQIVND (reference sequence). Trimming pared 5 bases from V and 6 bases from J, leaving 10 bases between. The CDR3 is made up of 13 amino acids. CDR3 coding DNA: TGTGCCAGTAGTGCCCAGGGTCCCGGGGAGCTGTTTTTT. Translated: CASSAQGPGELFF.

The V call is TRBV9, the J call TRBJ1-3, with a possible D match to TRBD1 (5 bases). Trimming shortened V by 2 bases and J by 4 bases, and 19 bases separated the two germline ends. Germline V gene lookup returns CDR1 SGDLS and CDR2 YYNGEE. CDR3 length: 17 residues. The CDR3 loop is CASSVTQGGYSGNTIYF. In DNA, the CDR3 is TGTGCCAGCAGCGTCACCCAGGGAGGGTATTCAGGAAACACCATATATTTT.

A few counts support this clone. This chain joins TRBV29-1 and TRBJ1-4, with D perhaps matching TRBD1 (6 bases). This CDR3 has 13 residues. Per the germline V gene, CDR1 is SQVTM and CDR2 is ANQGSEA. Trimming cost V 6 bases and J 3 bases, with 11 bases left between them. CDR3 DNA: TGCAGCGTCGCATACAGGGCTAATGAAAAACTGTTTTTT. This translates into CSVAYRANEKLFF.

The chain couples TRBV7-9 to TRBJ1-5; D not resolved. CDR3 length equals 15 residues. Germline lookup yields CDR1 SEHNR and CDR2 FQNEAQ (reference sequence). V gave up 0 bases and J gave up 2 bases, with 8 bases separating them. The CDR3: CASSLASEGNQPQHF. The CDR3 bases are TGTGCCAGCAGCTTAGCGTCCGAAGGCAATCAGCCCCAGCATTTT.

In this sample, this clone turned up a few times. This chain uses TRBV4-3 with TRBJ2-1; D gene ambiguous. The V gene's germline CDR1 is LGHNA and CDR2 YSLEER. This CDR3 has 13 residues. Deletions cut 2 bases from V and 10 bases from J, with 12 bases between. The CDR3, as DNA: TGCGCCAGCAGCCAAACGTCGAGCGACGAGCAGTTCTTC. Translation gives CASSQTSSDEQFF.

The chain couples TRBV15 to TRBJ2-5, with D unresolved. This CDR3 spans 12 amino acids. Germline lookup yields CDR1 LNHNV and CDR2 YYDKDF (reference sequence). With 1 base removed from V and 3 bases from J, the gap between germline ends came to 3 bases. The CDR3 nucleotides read TGTGCCACCAGCAGAGCGGAAGAGACCCAGTACTTC. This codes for CATSRAEETQYF.

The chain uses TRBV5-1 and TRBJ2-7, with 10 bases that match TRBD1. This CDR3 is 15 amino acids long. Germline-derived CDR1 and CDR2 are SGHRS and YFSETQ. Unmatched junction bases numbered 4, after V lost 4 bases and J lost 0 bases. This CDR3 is CASSLGQGSSYEQYF. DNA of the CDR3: TGCGCCAGCAGCCTGGGACAGGGGAGCTCCTACGAGCAGTACTTC.

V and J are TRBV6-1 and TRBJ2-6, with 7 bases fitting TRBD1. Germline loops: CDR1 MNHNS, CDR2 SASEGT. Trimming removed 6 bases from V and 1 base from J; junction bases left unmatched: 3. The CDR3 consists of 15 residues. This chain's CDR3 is CASSQTGSGANVLTF. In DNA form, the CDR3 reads TGTGCCAGCAGCCAGACAGGGTCTGGGGCCAACGTCCTGACTTTC.

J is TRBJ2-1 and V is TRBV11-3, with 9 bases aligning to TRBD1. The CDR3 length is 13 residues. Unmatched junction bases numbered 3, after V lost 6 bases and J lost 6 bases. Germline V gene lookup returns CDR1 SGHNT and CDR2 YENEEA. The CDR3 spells CASRLDRGNEQFF. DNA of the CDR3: TGTGCCAGCAGATTGGACAGGGGCAATGAGCAGTTCTTC.